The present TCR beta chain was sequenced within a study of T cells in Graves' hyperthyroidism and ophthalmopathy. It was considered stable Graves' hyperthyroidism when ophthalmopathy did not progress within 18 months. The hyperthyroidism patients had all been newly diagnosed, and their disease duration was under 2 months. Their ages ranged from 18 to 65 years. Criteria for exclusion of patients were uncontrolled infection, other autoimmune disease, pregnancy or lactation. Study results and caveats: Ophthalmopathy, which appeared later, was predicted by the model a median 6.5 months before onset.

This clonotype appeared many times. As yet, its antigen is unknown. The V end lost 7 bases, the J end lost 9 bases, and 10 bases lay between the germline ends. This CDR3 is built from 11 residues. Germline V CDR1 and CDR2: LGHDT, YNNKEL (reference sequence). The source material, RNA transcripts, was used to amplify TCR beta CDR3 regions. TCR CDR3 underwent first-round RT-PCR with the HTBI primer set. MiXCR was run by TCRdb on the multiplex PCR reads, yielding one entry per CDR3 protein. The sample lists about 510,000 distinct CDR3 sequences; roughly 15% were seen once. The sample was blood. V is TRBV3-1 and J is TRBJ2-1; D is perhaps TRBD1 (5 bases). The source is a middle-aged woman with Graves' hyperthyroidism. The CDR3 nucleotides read TGTGCCAGCACCAACCAGGGTGAGCAGTTCTTC. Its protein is CASTNQGEQFF.